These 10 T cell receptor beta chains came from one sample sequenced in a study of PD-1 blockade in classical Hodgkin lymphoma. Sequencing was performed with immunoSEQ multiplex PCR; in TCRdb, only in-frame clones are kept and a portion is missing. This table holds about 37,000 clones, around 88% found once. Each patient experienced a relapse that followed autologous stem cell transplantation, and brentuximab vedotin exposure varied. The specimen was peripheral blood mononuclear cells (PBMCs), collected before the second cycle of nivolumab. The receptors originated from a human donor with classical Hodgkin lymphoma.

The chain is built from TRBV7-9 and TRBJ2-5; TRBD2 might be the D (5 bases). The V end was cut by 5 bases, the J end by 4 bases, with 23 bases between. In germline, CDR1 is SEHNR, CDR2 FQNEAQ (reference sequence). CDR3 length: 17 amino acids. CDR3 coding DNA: TGTGCCAGCAGCCCTAGCTCGAGTAATAAGGTTGGAGAGACCCAGTACTTC. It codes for CASSPSSSNKVGETQYF. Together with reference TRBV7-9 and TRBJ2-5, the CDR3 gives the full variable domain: DTGVSQNPRHKITKRGQNVTFRCDPISEHNRLYWYRQTLGQGPEFLTYFQNEAQLEKSRLLSDRFSAERPKGSFSTLEIQRTEQGDSAMYLCASSPSSSNKVGETQYFGPGTRLLVL.

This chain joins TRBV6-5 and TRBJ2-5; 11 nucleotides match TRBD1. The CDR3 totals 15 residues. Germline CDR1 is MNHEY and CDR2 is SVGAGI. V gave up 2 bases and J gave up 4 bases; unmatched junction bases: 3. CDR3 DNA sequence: TGTGCCAGCAGTTACAAGGACAGGGGGCTAGAGACCCAGTACTTC. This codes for CASSYKDRGLETQYF.

The CDR3 loop is CASSFEEKYGYTF. The CDR3 DNA follows: TGTGCCAGCAGTTTTGAAGAAAAATATGGCTACACCTTC. The rearrangement links TRBV28 to TRBJ1-2; D gene ambiguous. The CDR3 is 13 amino acids. Looked up from germline, CDR1 is MDHEN and CDR2 is SYDVKM. V lost 3 bases and J 5 bases, leaving 10 bases between the germline ends.

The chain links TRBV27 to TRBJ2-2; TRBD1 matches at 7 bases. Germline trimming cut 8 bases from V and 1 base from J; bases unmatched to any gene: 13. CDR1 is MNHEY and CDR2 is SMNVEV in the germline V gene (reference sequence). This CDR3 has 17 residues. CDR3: CASQARLTGVNTGELFF. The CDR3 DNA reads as TGTGCCAGCCAGGCCCGACTCACAGGGGTGAACACCGGGGAGCTGTTTTTT.

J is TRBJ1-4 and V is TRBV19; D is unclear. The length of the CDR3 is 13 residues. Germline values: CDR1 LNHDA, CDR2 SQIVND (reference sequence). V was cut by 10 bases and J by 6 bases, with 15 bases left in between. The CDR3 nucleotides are TGTGCCACCTCAGGCATGGGTGATGAAAAACTGTTTTTT. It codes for CATSGMGDEKLFF.

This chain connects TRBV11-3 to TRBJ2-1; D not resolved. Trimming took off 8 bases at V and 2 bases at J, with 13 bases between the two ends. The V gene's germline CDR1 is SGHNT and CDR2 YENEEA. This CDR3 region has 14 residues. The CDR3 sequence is CASVRTAPYNEQFF. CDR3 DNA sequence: TGTGCCAGCGTCCGGACCGCTCCCTACAATGAGCAGTTCTTC.

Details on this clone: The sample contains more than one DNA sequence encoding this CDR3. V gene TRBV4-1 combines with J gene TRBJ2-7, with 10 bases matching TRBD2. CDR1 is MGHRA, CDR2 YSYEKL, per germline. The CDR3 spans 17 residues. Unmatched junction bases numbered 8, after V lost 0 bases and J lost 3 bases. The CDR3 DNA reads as TGCGCCAGCAGCCAAGAACCCCCTAGCGGGAGTGTCTACGAGCAGTACTTC. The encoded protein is CASSQEPPSGSVYEQYF.

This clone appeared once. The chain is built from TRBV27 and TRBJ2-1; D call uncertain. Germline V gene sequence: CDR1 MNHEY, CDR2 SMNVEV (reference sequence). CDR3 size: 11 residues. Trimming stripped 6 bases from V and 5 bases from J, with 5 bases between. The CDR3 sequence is CASRKNNEQFF. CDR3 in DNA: TGTGCCAGCAGGAAGAACAATGAGCAGTTCTTC.

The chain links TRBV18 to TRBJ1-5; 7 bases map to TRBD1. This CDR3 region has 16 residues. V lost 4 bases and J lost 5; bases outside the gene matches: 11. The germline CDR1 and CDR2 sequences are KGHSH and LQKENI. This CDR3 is CASSRSQGGKDQPQHF. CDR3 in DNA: TGTGCCAGCTCACGTTCCCAGGGGGGGAAGGATCAGCCCCAGCATTTT.

CDR3 DNA: TGTGCCAGCAGCTTCCAAGTCAGAGTGTCTAACTATGGCTACACCTTC. The encoded protein is CASSFQVRVSNYGYTF. This chain links TRBV7-2 with TRBJ1-2; D not certain. Germline assignment: CDR1 SGHTA and CDR2 FQGNSA. V shed 3 bases and J shed 0 bases, with 14 bases lying between them. The length of the CDR3 is 16 residues.